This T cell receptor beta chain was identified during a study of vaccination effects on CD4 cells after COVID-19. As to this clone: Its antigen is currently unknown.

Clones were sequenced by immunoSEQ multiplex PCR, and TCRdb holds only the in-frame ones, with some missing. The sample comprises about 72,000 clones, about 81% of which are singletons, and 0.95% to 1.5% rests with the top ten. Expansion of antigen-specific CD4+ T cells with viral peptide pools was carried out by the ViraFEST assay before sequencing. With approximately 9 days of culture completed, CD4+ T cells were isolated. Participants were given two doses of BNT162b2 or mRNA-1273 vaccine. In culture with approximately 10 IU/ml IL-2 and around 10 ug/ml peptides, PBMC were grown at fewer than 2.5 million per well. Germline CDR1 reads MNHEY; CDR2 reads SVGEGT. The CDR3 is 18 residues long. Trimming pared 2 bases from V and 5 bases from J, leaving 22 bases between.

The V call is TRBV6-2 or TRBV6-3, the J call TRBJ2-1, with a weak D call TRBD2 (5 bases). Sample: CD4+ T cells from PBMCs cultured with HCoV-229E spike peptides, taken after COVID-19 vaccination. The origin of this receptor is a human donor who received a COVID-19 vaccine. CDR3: CASSYNPRRAGSNNEQFF. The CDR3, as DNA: TGTGCCAGCAGTTACAATCCCCGGCGGGCAGGTTCTAACAATGAGCAGTTCTTC.